This T cell receptor (beta chain) is drawn from a study of shared clonotypes between healthy human individuals. Germline V gene data show CDR1 as SGHAT and CDR2 as FQNNGV. The ends were cut back, 2 bases at V and 2 bases at J, with 10 bases in the middle. CDR3 length: 14 amino acids. Study-wide results and caveats: Genetic and exposure-history diversity was limited by the few donors. The sole specimen, blood, was sampled, and tissue repertoires likely differ.

Deep-level running was used for the assay. Generated by immunoSEQ multiplex PCR, the TCRdb table keeps only in-frame clones and is missing some. This sample yields some 500,000 clones, of which about 96% are seen a single time; about 0.064% belongs to the top ten. About this clone: Antigen unknown.

This TCR was sampled from a woman aged 25 to 39 in good health. The specimen sequenced was naive CD4+ T cells sorted from blood. Subset reported: CD45RA+ positively selected. The rearrangement uses TRBV11-2 and TRBJ2-7; D unclear. CDR3 amino acids: CASSLPGVAYEQYF. Here the CDR3 DNA reads TGTGCCAGCAGCTTACCGGGTGTCGCCTACGAGCAGTACTTC.